This TCR beta chain appears in the sequencing data of a study of PD-L1 blockade in urothelial cancer. The CDR3 sequence is 15 residues long. CDR1 SEHNR and CDR2 FQNEAQ come from the germline V gene (reference sequence). With 6 bases clipped from V and 9 bases from J, the junction kept 7 bases outside the gene matches. This clone showed up just a few times. Produced via immunoSEQ multiplex PCR; TCRdb's table is partial and in-frame only. The top ten clones hold about 2.2% of a sample with approximately 100,000 clones, approximately 85% of them seen once. The chain employs TRBV7-9 and TRBJ2-1; 14 bases agree with TRBD2. Sequenced material: PBMCs, taken around atezolizumab (anti-PD-L1) treatment. The TCR comes from a man in his fifties or sixties with urothelial cancer. This CDR3 is CASRSTSGRASEQFF. The CDR3 DNA is TGTGCCAGCAGGTCGACTAGCGGGAGGGCCTCTGAGCAGTTCTTC.